A single T cell receptor (beta chain) is shown here with its context. The antigen remains undetermined. The sample is drawn from a study of cytomegalovirus exposure and HLA in healthy donors. Study overall: Across under 450 genotyped donors, approximately 81% landed in the Caucasian-associated ancestry cluster.

Overall study findings and caveats: The only immune exposure information that was available was CMV serostatus.

The PCR was carried out with 60 Vbeta primers and 13 Jbeta primers. Some clones are missing from TCRdb's copy, which holds only in-frame ones; the method was immunoSEQ multiplex PCR. There are around 53,000 clones in the sample; around four fifths occur only once, and 2.9% lies in the top ten. The CDR3 is 17 residues long. The V and J ends lost 0 bases and 2 bases, in that order; junction bases with no gene match: 9. CDR1 and CDR2 from the germline V gene are SGDLS and YYNGEE. The chain combines TRBV9 with TRBJ2-3, with TRBD2 matching over 7 bases. Specimen: PBMCs. The sequence came from a man aged 45-60 years in good health and CMV-seronegative. The chain's CDR3 is CASSVEGTGLLTDTQYF. CDR3 nucleotide sequence: TGTGCCAGCAGCGTAGAGGGGACGGGACTACTCACAGATACGCAGTATTTT. Full variable domain (rest looked up from reference TRBV9 and TRBJ2-3): DSGVTQTPKHLITATGQRVTLRCSPRSGDLSVYWYQQSLDQGLQFLIQYYNGEERAKGNILERFSAQQFPDLHSELNLSSLELGDSALYFCASSVEGTGLLTDTQYFGPGTRLTVL.